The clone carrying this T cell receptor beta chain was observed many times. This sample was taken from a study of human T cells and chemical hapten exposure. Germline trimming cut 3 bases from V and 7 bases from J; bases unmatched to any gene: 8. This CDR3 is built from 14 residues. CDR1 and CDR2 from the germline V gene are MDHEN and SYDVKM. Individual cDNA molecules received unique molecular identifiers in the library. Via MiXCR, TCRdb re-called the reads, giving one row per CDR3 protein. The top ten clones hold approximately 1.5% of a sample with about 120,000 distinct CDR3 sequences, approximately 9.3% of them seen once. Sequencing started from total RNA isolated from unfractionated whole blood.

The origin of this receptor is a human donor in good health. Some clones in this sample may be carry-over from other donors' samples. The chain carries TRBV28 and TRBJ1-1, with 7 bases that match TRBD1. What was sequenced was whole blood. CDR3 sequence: CASSFRGQGVEAFF. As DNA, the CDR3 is TGTGCCAGCAGTTTCAGAGGTCAGGGGGTTGAAGCTTTCTTT. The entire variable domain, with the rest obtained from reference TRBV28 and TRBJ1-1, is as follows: DVKVTQSSRYLVKRTGEKVFLECVQDMDHENMFWYRQDPGLGLRLIYFSYDVKMKEKGDIPEGYSVSREKKERFSLILESASTNQTSMYLCASSFRGQGVEAFFGQGTRLTVV.